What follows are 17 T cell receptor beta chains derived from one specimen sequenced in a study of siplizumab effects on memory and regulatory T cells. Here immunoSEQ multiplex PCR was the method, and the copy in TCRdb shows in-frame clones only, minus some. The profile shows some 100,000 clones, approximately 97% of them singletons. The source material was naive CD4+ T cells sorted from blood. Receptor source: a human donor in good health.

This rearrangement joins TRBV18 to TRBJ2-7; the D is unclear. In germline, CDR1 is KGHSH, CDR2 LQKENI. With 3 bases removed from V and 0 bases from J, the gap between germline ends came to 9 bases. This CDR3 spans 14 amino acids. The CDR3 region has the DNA TGTGCCAGCTCACCGGACGTCGTCTCCTACGAGCAGTACTTC. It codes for CASSPDVVSYEQYF.

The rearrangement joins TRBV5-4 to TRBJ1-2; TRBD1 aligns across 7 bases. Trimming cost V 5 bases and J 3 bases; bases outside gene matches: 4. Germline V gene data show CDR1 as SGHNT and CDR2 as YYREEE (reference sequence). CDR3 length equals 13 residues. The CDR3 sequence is CASSFDRDYGYTF. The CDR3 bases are TGTGCCAGCAGTTTCGACAGGGACTATGGCTACACCTTC.

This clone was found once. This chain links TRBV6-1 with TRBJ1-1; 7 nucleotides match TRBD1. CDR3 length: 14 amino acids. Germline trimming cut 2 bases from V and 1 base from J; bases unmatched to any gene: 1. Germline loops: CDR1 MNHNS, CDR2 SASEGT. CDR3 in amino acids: CASSETGANTEAFF. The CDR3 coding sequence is TGTGCCAGCAGTGAAACAGGGGCGAACACTGAAGCTTTCTTT.

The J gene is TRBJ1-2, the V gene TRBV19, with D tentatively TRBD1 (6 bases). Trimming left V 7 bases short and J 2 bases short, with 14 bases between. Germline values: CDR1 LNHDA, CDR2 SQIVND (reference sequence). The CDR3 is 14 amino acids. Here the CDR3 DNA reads TGTGCCAGTACCCCCTTGGGGGGCAACTATGGCTACACCTTC. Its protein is CASTPLGGNYGYTF.

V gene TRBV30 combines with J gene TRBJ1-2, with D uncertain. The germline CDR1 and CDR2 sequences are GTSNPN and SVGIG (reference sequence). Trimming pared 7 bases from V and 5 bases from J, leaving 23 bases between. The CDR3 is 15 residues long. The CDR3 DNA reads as TGTGCCTACTGGGGTCAGAGGATACGGATGTATGGCTACACCTTC. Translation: CAYWGQRIRMYGYTF. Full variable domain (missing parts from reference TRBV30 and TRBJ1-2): SQTIHQWPATLVQPVGSPLSLECTVEGTSNPNLYWYRQAAGRGLQLLFYSVGIGQISSEVPQNLSASRPQDRQFILSSKKLLLSDSGFYLCAYWGQRIRMYGYTFGSGTRLTVV.

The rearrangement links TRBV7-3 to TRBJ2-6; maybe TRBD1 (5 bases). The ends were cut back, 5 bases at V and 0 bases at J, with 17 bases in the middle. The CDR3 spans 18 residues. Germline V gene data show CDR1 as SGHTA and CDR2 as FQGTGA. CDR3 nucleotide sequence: TGTGCCAGCAGCGAAAGACAGAAATTTAGCTCTGGGGCCAACGTCCTGACTTTC. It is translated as CASSERQKFSSGANVLTF.

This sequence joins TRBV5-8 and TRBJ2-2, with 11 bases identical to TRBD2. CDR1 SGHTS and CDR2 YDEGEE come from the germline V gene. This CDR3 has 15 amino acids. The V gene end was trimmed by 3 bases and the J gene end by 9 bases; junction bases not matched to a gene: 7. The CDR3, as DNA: TGTGCCAGCAGCTACCGGACTAGCGGGTACCGGGAGCTGTTTTTT. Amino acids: CASSYRTSGYRELFF.

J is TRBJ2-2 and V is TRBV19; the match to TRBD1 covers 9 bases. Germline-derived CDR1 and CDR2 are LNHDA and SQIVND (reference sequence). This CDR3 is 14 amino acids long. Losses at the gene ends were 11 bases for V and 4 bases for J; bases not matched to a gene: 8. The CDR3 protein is CAVRGTGSTGELFF. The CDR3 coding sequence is TGTGCCGTAAGAGGGACAGGGTCCACCGGGGAGCTGTTTTTT. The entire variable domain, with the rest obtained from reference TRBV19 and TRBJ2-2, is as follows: DGGITQSPKYLFRKEGQNVTLSCEQNLNHDAMYWYRQDPGQGLRLIYYSQIVNDFQKGDIAEGYSVSREKKESFPLTVTSAQKNPTAFYLCAVRGTGSTGELFFGEGSRLTVL.

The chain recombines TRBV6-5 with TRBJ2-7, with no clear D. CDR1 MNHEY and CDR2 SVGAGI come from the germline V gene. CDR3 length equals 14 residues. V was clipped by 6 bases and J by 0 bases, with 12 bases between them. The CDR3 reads CASSKADSSYEQYF. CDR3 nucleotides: TGTGCCAGCAGCAAGGCAGATAGCTCCTACGAGCAGTACTTC.

CDR3: CAISGGEANTEAFF. CDR3 sequence (DNA): TGTGCCATCAGTGGGGGGGAGGCGAACACTGAAGCTTTCTTT. This chain connects TRBV10-3 to TRBJ1-1; D perhaps matches TRBD1 (5 bases). The germline V gene has CDR1 ENHRY and CDR2 SYGVKD. Trimming removed 4 bases from V and 1 base from J, with 10 bases in between. The CDR3 consists of 14 residues.

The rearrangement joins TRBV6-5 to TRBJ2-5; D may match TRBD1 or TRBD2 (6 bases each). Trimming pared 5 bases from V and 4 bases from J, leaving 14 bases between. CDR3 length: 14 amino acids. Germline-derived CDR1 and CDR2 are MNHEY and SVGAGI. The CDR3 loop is CASSPTGTGETQYF. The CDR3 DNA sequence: TGTGCCAGCAGTCCAACAGGGACTGGAGAGACCCAGTACTTC.

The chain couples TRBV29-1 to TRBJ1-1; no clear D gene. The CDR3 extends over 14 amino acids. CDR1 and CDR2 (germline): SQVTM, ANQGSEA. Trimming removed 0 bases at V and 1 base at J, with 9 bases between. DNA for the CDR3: TGCAGCGTTGAAGATACCGGGTCGAACACTGAAGCTTTCTTT. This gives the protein CSVEDTGSNTEAFF.

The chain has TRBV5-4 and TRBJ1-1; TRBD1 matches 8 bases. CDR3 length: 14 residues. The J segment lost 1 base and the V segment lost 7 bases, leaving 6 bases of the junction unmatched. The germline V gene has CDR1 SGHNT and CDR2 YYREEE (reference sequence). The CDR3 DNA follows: TGTGCCAGCTTGCAGGGGGCGACGAACACTGAAGCTTTCTTT. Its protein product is CASLQGATNTEAFF.

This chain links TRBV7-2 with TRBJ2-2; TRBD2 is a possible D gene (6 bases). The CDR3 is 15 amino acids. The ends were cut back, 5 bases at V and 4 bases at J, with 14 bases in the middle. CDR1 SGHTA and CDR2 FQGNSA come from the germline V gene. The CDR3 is CASSTGGVLTGELFF. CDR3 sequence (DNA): TGTGCCAGCAGCACTGGCGGGGTCCTCACCGGGGAGCTGTTTTTT.

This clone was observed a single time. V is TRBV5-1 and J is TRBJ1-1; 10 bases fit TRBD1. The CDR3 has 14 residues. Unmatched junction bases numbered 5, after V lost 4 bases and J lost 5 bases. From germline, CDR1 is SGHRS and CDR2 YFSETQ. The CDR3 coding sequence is TGCGCCAGCAGCGAAGACAGGGGGCAGACTGAAGCTTTCTTT. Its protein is CASSEDRGQTEAFF.

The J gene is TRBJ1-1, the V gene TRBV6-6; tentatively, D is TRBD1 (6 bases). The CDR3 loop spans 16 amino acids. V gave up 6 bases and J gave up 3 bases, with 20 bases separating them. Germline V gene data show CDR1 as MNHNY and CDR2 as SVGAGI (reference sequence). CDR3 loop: CASRPIGWGLDTEAFF. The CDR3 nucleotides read TGTGCCAGCAGGCCCATTGGGTGGGGGCTTGACACTGAAGCTTTCTTT.

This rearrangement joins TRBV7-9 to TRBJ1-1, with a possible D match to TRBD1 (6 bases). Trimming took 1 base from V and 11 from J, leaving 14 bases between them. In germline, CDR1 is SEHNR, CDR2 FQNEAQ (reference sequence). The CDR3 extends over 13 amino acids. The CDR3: CASSLEQGGRAFF. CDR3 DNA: TGTGCCAGCAGCTTAGAACAGGGCGGACGGGCTTTCTTT.